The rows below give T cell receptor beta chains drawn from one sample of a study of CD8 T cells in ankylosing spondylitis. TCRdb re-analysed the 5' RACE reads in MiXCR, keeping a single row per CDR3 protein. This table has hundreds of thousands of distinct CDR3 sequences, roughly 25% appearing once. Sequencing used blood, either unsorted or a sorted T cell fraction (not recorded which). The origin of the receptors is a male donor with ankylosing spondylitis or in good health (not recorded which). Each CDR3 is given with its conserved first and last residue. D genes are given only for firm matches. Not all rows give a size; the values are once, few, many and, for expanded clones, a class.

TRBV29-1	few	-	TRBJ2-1	CSVETSRGEQFF	TGCAGCGTCGAGACTAGCAGGGGTGAGCAGTTCTTC
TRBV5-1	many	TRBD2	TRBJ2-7	CASSVAGTTSYEQYF	TGCGCCAGCAGCGTGGCCGGGACTACCTCCTACGAGCAGTACTTC
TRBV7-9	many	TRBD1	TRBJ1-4	CASSTGQVAREKLFF	TGTGCCAGCAGCACAGGACAGGTCGCTCGGGAAAAACTGTTTTTT
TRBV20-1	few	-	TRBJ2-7	CSARTSYEQYF	TGCAGTGCTAGGACTAGCTACGAGCAGTACTTC
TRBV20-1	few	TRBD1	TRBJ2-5	CSASKGQGGETQYF	TGCAGTGCCAGCAAAGGACAGGGTGGAGAGACCCAGTACTTC
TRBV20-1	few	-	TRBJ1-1	CSAREFLDTEAFF	TGCAGTGCTAGAGAATTCCTGGACACTGAAGCTTTCTTT
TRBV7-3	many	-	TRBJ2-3	CASGQNTDTQYF	TGTGCCAGCGGACAGAACACAGATACGCAGTATTTT
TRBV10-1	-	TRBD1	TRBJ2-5	CASSAGTGGQETQYF	TGCGCCAGCAGTGCCGGGACAGGGGGACAAGAGACCCAGTACTTC
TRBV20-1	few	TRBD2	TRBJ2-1	CSAAPGLAGASANYNEQFF	TGCAGTGCGGCTCCGGGCCTAGCGGGAGCCTCGGCGAATTACAATGAGCAGTTCTTC
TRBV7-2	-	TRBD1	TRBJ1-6	CASMGTVSNSPLHF	TGTGCCAGCATGGGGACAGTCTCTAATTCACCCCTCCACTTT